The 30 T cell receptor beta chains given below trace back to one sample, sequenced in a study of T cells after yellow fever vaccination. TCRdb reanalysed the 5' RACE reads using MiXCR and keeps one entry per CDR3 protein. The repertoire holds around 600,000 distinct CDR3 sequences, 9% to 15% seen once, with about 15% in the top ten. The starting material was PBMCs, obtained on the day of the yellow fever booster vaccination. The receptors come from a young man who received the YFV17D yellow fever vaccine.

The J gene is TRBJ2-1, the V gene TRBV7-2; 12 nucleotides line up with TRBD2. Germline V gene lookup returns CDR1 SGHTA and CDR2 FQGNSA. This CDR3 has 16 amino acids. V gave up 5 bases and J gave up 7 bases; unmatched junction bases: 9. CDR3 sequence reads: CASSMGLAGLGNEQFF. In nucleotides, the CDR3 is TGTGCCAGCAGCATGGGACTAGCGGGCCTGGGGAATGAGCAGTTCTTC.

The CDR3 DNA reads as TGCGCCAGCAGCCCACAGGGCCATGAGACCCAGTACTTC. This encodes CASSPQGHETQYF. V gene TRBV5-1 combines with J gene TRBJ2-5; tentative D call: TRBD1 (6 bases). Germline CDR1 reads SGHRS; CDR2 reads YFSETQ. This CDR3 spans 13 amino acids. V dropped 4 bases and J dropped 5 bases, with 12 bases sitting between them.

The CDR3 region has the DNA TGTGCCAGCAGCGACAGGGGGCCGACGAACTATGGCTACACCTTC. It codes for CASSDRGPTNYGYTF. The chain uses TRBV9 and TRBJ1-2, with 9 bases lining up with TRBD1. Germline V gives CDR1 SGDLS, CDR2 YYNGEE. This CDR3 has 15 residues. J lost 2 bases, V lost 3 bases, and 5 bases had no gene match.

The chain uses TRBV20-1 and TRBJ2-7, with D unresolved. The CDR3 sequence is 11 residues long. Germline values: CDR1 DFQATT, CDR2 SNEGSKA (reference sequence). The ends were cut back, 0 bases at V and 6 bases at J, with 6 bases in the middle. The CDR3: CSARDNREQYF. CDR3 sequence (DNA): TGCAGTGCTAGAGATAATCGCGAGCAGTACTTC.

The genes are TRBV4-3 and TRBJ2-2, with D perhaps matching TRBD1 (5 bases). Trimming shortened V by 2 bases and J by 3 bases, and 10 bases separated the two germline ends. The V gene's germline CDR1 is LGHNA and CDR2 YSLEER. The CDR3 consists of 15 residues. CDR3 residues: CASSQLLTDTGELFF. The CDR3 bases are TGCGCCAGCAGCCAACTCCTGACAGACACCGGGGAGCTGTTTTTT.

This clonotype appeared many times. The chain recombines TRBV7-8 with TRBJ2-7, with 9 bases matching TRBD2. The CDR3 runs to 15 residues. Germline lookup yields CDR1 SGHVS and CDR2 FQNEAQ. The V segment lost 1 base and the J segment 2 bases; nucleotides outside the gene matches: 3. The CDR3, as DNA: TGTGCCAGCAGCTTAGTAGCGGGAGCCGCCTACGAGCAGTACTTC. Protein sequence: CASSLVAGAAYEQYF.

CDR3 coding DNA: TGCAGTGCTAGACTCCCGACTAGCGTTGAGCAGTTCTTC. Residues: CSARLPTSVEQFF. This chain joins TRBV20-1 and TRBJ2-1; 8 positions agree with TRBD2. The junction had 6 bases not matched to a gene; V was cut back by 2 bases and J by 9 bases. This CDR3 region has 13 residues. From germline, CDR1 is DFQATT and CDR2 SNEGSKA (reference sequence).

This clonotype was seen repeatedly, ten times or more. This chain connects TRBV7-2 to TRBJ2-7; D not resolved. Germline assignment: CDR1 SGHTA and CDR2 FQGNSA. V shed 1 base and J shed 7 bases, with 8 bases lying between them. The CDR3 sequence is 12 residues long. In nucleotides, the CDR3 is TGTGCCAGCAGCTTAGACTCGAGGGAGCAGTACTTC. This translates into CASSLDSREQYF.

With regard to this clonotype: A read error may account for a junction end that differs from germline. The CDR3: CTSSPEGVYFTYEQYF. CDR3 DNA: TGCACCAGCAGCCCTGAAGGGGTTTACTTTACCTACGAGCAGTACTTC. The V call is TRBV5-1, the J call TRBJ2-7; TRBD1 is a possible D gene (5 bases). The V gene's germline CDR1 is SGHRS and CDR2 YFSETQ. The length of the CDR3 is 16 residues.

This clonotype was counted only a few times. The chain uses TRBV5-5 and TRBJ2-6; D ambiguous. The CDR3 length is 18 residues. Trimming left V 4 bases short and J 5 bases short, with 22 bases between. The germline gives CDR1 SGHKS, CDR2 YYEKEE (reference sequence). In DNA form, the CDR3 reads TGTGCCAGCAGCCTCCTCCGAACTGGCTGGGGTAGGGCCAACGTCCTGACTTTC. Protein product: CASSLLRTGWGRANVLTF.

In DNA, the CDR3 is TGCAGCTCCCAACCCGCTATCTTATATGGCTACACCTTC. Amino acid sequence: CSSQPAILYGYTF. This chain joins TRBV20-1 and TRBJ1-2; D not certain. Germline-derived CDR1 and CDR2 are DFQATT and SNEGSKA (reference sequence). The CDR3 extends over 13 amino acids.

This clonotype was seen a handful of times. This CDR3 reads CSVGDRTAVGNEQFF. DNA of the CDR3: TGCAGCGTTGGGGACCGGACAGCCGTCGGAAATGAGCAGTTCTTC. V usage is TRBV29-1 and J usage is TRBJ2-1; D possibly corresponds to TRBD1 (6 bases). The CDR3 is made up of 15 amino acids. Germline assignment: CDR1 SQVTM and CDR2 ANQGSEA. V lost 4 bases to trimming and J lost 7 bases, with 20 bases between them.

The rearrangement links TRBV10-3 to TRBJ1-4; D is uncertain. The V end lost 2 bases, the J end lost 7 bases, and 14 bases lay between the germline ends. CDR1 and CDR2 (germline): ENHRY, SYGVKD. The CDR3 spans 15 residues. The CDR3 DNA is TGTGCCATCAGTGAGCCCTTTAAAGCGGGTGAAAAACTGTTTTTT. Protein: CAISEPFKAGEKLFF.

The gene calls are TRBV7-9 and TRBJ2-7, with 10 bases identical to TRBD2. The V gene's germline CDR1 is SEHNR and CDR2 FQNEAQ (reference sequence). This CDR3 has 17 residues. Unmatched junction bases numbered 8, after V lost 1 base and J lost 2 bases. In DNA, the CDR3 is TGTGCCAGCAGCTTAGGGGGCGGACTAGCGGCAACCTACGAGCAGTACTTC. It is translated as CASSLGGGLAATYEQYF. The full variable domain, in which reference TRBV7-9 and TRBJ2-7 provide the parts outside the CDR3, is DTGVSQNPRHKITKRGQNVTFRCDPISEHNRLYWYRQTLGQGPEFLTYFQNEAQLEKSRLLSDRFSAERPKGSFSTLEIQRTEQGDSAMYLCASSLGGGLAATYEQYFGPGTRLTVT.

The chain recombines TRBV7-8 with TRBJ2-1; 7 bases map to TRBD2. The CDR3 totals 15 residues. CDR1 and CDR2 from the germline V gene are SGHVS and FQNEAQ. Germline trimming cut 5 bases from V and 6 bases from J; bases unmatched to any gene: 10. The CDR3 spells CASSRGTRGGNEQFF. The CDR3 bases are TGTGCCAGCAGCCGCGGGACTCGCGGGGGCAATGAGCAGTTCTTC. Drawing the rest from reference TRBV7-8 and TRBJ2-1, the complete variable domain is GAGVSQSPRYKVAKRGQDVALRCDPISGHVSLFWYQQALGQGPEFLTYFQNEAQLDKSGLPSDRFFAERPEGSVSTLKIQRTQQEDSAVYLCASSRGTRGGNEQFFGPGTRLTVL.

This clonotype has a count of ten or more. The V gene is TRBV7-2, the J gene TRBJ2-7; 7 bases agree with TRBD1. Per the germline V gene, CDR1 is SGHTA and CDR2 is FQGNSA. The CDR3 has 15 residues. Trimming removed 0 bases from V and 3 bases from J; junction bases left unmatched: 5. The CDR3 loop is CASSLAGDRHYEQYF. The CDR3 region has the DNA TGTGCCAGCAGCTTAGCGGGGGACAGACACTACGAGCAGTACTTC.

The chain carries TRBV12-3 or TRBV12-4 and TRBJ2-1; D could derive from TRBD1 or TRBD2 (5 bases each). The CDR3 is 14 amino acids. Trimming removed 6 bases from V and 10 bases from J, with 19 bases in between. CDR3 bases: TGTGCCAGCAGCTCCGCCCGCCGGGACGGAGAGCAGTTCTTC. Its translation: CASSSARRDGEQFF.

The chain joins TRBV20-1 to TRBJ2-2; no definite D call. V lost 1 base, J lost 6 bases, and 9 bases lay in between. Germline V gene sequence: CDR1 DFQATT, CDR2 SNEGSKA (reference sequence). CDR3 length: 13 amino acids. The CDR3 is CSARGGLAGELFF. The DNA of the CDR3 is TGCAGTGCTAGAGGGGGTCTAGCCGGGGAGCTGTTTTTT.

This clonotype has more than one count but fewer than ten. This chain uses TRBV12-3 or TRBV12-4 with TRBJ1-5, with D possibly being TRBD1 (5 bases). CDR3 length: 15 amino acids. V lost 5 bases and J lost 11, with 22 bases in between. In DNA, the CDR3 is TGTGCCAGCAGTCGTTCCGGGACGTCCTCGGTGGCCCAGCATTTT. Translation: CASSRSGTSSVAQHF.

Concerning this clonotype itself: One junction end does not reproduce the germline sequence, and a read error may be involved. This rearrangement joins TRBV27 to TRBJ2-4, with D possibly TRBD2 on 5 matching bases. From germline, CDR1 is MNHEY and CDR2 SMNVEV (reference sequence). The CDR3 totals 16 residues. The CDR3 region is CASSPPPGNGKNVQYF. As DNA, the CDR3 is TGTGCCAGCAGTCCCCCGCCGGGGAATGGCAAAAACGTTCAGTACTTC.

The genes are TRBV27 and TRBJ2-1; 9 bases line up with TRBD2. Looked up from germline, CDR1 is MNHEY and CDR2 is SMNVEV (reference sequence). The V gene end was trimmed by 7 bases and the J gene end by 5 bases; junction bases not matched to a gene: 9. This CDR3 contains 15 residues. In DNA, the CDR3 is TGTGCCAGCACTGGGGGCGGACTAGCGAACAATGAGCAGTTCTTC. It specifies CASTGGGLANNEQFF.

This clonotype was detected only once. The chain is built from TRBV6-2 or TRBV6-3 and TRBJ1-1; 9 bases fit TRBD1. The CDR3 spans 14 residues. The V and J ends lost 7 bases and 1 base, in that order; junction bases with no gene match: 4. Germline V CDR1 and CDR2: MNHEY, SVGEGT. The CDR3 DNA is TGTGCCAGCAAACGGACAGGGGAGAACACTGAAGCTTTCTTT. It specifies CASKRTGENTEAFF.

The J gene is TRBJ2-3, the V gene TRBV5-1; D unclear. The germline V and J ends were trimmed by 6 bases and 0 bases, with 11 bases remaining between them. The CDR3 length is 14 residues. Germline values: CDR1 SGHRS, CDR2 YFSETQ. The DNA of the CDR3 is TGCGCCAGCATGCCAGGAACTAGCACAGATACGCAGTATTTT. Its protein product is CASMPGTSTDTQYF.

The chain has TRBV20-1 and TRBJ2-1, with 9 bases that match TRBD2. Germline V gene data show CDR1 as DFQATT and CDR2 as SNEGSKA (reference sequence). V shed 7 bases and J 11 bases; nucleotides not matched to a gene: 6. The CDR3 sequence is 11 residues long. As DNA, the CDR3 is TGCAGTGTCAATAGCGGGAGTAAGCAGTTCTTC. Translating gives CSVNSGSKQFF.

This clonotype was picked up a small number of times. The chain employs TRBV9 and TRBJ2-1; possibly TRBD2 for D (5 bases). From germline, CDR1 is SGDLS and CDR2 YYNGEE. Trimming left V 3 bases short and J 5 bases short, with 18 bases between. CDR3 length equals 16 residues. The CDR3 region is CASSDPRLAFHNEQFF. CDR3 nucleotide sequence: TGTGCCAGCAGCGACCCCCGGCTAGCTTTCCACAATGAGCAGTTCTTC.

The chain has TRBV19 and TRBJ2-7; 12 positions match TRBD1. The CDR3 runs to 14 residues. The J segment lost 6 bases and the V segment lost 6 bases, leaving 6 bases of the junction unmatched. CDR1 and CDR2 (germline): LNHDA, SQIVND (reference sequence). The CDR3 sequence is CASRAGTGGSEQYF. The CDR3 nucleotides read TGTGCCAGTAGAGCCGGGACAGGGGGCTCCGAGCAGTACTTC.

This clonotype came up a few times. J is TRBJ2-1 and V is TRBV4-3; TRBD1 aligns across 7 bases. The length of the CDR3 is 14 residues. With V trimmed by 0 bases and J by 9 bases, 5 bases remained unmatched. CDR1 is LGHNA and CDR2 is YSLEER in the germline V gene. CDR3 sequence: CASSQDRQGGEQFF. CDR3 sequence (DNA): TGCGCCAGCAGCCAAGACAGACAGGGCGGTGAGCAGTTCTTC.

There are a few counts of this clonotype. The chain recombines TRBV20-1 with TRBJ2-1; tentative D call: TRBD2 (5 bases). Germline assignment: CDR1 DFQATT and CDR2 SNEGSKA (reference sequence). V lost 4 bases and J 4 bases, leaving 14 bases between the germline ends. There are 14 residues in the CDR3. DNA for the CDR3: TGCAGTGCTATTCCTCCGGGAACTTACAATGAGCAGTTCTTC. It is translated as CSAIPPGTYNEQFF.

CDR3 loop: CSVEGGTGFTAEQYF. The CDR3 region has the DNA TGCAGCGTTGAAGGAGGGACAGGGTTCACCGCCGAGCAGTACTTC. The chain employs TRBV29-1 and TRBJ2-7; TRBD1 matches 9 bases. This CDR3 is built from 15 residues. Germline-derived CDR1 and CDR2 are SQVTM and ANQGSEA. The trim removed 1 base at V and 6 bases at J, leaving 10 bases unmatched.

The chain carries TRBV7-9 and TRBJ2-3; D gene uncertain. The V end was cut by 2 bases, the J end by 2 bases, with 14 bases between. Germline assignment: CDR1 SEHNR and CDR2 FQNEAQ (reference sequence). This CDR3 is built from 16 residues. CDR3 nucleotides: TGTGCCAGCAGCTTAATATTAGCTGGGGACACAGATACGCAGTATTTT. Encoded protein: CASSLILAGDTDTQYF.